The clone carrying this T cell receptor beta chain was counted ten times or more. This entry is derived from a study of spatial heterogeneity in lung cancer. Overall study context: The 55 to 90 donors had untreated early-stage non-small cell lung cancer.

Germline V CDR1 and CDR2: SGHAT, FQNNGV. V dropped 0 bases and J dropped 2 bases, with 10 bases sitting between them. The CDR3 sequence is 15 residues long. A distinct unique molecular identifier was carried by each TCR cDNA molecule. TCRdb fed the 5' RACE reads into MiXCR, producing one record per CDR3 protein. The data contain some 41,000 distinct CDR3 sequences, approximately 22% of them seen just once; the ten biggest clones take up 7% to 7.5%. Time point specified: blood at routine non-recurrence follow-up after resection. TCRs were sequenced from unsorted whole RNA of tumor, nontumor lung or PBMC.

The TCR originated in a female donor with early-stage non-small cell lung cancer. The chain couples TRBV11-2 to TRBJ1-2; D is perhaps TRBD1 (5 bases). The sample was PBMCs, taken at follow-up. CDR3 sequence reads: CASSLDRQTNYGYTF. The CDR3 region has the DNA TGTGCCAGCAGCTTAGATCGACAGACCAACTATGGCTACACCTTC.